These 8 T cell receptor beta chains originate from one sample sequenced in a study of T cells in Graves' hyperthyroidism and ophthalmopathy (dated by TCRdb to between 2018 and 2021). The receptor library was made with multiplex PCR. Sequencing was performed on an Illumina HiSeq 2000. The TCR beta CDR3 regions were amplified from RNA transcripts. The first round of RT-PCR for the TCR CDR3 was performed with the HTBI primer set and the Qiagen OneStep RT-PCR kit. Clones were called with MiXCR by TCRdb after fastp trimmed the public reads at Q25, and only in-frame beta chains were retained. Duplicate CDR3 protein sequences are folded into a single record with the most common DNA and genes. The sample table holds roughly 800,000 distinct CDR3 sequences, of which 38% were seen once. The top ten clonotypes cover 7.5% to 9.5% of the sample. The specimen was blood. Source of these receptors: a man aged 18 to 30 with Graves' hyperthyroidism.

DNA of the CDR3: TGTGCCAGCAGCTTAAGCTGGAACTCCTACGAGCAGTACTTC. This codes for CASSLSWNSYEQYF. V usage is TRBV7-3 and J usage is TRBJ2-7; D not resolved. The germline V and J ends were trimmed by 1 base and 0 bases, with 7 bases remaining between them. CDR3 length equals 14 residues. Germline assignment: CDR1 SGHTA and CDR2 FQGTGA.

This clonotype was recorded at least ten times. The chain combines TRBV2 with TRBJ1-2; D unresolved. The V end lost 7 bases, the J end lost 5 bases, and 11 bases lay between the germline ends. CDR1 and CDR2 (germline): SNHLY, FYNNEI. This CDR3 region has 12 residues. The CDR3 nucleotides read TGTGCCAGCATCGAACGGGGATATGGCTACACCTTC. Protein sequence: CASIERGYGYTF.

The chain couples TRBV20-1 to TRBJ1-1, with a possible D match to TRBD1 (6 bases). CDR1 DFQATT and CDR2 SNEGSKA come from the germline V gene (reference sequence). This CDR3 is built from 14 residues. V gave up 3 bases and J gave up 5 bases, with 16 bases separating them. CDR3 in DNA: TGCAGTGCTAGTTTGGGGGGCGGTAAGACTGAAGCTTTCTTT. This gives the protein CSASLGGGKTEAFF.

The J gene is TRBJ1-4, the V gene TRBV29-1, with 11 bases matching TRBD1. The CDR3 runs 13 residues. Per germline, CDR1 SQVTM and CDR2 ANQGSEA. V lost 8 bases and J lost 6; bases outside the gene matches: 5. For the CDR3, the DNA is TGCAGCCCCGGGGACAGGGGGGATGAAAAACTGTTTTTT. Translated: CSPGDRGDEKLFF.

This clonotype was seen repeatedly, ten times or more. The chain links TRBV11-2 to TRBJ1-2, with D hard to call. With 5 bases removed from V and 7 bases from J, the gap between germline ends came to 11 bases. The V gene's germline CDR1 is SGHAT and CDR2 FQNNGV. The CDR3 is made up of 12 amino acids. The CDR3 DNA follows: TGTGCCAGCAGCCCGGGCGTAGGTGGCTACACCTTC. Encoded protein: CASSPGVGGYTF.

This clonotype was observed a few times. This rearrangement joins TRBV25-1 to TRBJ1-5, with D possibly being TRBD1 (5 bases). The CDR3 is 15 amino acids. CDR1 is MGHDK, CDR2 SYGVNS, per germline. Trimming removed 4 bases from V and 5 bases from J, with 15 bases in between. CDR3 amino acids: CASSASRQSDQPQHF. CDR3 bases: TGTGCCAGCAGTGCTTCCCGACAGTCTGATCAGCCCCAGCATTTT. Based on the CDR3 plus reference TRBV25-1 and TRBJ1-5, the full variable domain is EADIYQTPRYLVIGTGKKITLECSQTMGHDKMYWYQQDPGMELHLIHYSYGVNSTEKGDLSSESTVSRIRTEHFPLTLESARPSHTSQYLCASSASRQSDQPQHFGDGTRLSIL.

The rearrangement links TRBV29-1 to TRBJ1-2, with 10 bases aligning to TRBD1. The CDR3 spans 12 residues. V lost 5 bases and J lost 7; bases outside the gene matches: 4. The germline CDR1 and CDR2 sequences are SQVTM and ANQGSEA. CDR3 coding DNA: TGCAGCGTTCAGGACAGGGGGTCTGGCTACACCTTC. This gives the protein CSVQDRGSGYTF.

CDR3 residues: CASSHSLGGVQETQYF. The DNA for the CDR3 is TGTGCCAGCAGCCATTCCTTAGGAGGGGTGCAAGAGACCCAGTACTTC. V usage is TRBV3-1 and J usage is TRBJ2-5, with a weak D call TRBD2 (6 bases). V shed 3 bases and J shed 2 bases, with 16 bases lying between them. The CDR3 consists of 16 residues. Germline V lookup: CDR1 LGHDT, CDR2 YNNKEL (reference sequence).